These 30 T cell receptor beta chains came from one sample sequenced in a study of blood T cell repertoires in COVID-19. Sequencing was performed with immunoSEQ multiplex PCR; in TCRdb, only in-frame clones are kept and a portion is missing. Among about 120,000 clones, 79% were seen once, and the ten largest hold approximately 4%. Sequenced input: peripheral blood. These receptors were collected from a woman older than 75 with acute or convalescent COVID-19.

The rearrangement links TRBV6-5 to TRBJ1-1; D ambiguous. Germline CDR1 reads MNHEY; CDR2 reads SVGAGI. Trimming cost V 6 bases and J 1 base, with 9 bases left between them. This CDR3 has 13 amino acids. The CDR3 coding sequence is TGTGCCAGCAGCTTCGACTCGAACACTGAAGCTTTCTTT. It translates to CASSFDSNTEAFF.

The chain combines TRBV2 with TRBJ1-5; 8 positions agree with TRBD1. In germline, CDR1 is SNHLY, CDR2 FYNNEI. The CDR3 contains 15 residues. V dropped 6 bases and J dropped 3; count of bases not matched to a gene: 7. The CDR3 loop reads CASSIGTGPNQPQHF. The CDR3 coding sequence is TGTGCCAGCAGCATCGGGACAGGCCCCAATCAGCCCCAGCATTTT.

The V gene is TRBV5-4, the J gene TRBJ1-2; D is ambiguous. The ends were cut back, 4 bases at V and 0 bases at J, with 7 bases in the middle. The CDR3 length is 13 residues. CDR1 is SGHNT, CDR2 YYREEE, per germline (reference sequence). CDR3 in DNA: TGTGCCAGCAGCCCCACAGCTAACTATGGCTACACCTTC. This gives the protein CASSPTANYGYTF.

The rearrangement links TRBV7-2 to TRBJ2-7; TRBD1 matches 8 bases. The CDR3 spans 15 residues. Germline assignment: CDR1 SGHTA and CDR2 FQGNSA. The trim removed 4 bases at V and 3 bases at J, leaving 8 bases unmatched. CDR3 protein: CASSWPPGQGYEQYF. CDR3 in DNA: TGTGCCAGCAGCTGGCCCCCCGGACAGGGCTACGAGCAGTACTTC.

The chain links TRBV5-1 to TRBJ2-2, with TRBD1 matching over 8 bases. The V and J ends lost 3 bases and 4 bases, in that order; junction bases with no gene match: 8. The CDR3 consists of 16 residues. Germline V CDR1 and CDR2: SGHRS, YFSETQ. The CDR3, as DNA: TGCGCCAGCAGCTCCCCAGGGGGCTATGGCACCGGGGAGCTGTTTTTT. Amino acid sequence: CASSSPGGYGTGELFF.

The CDR3 sequence: CASSQGAAGADTGELFF. The CDR3 coding sequence is TGCGCCAGCAGCCAAGGGGCCGCGGGAGCGGATACCGGGGAGCTGTTTTTT. V usage is TRBV4-3 and J usage is TRBJ2-2; 7 bases are shared with TRBD2. The trim removed 1 base at V and 5 bases at J, leaving 10 bases unmatched. CDR1 is LGHNA, CDR2 YSLEER, per germline. The CDR3 has 17 residues.

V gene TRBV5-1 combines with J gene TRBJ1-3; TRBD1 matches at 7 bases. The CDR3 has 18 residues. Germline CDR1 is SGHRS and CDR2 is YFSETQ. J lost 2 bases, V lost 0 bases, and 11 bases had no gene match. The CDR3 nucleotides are TGCGCCAGCAGCTTGGTGGCCAGGGGGTTAGCGGCTGGAAACACCATATATTTT. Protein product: CASSLVARGLAAGNTIYF.

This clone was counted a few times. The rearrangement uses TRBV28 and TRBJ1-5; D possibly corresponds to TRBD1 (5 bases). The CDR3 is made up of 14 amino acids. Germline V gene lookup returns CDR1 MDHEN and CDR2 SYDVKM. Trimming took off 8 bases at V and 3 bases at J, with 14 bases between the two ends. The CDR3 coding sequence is TGTGCCAGCGGAGGGCGGGGGTTCAATCAGCCCCAGCATTTT. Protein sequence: CASGGRGFNQPQHF.

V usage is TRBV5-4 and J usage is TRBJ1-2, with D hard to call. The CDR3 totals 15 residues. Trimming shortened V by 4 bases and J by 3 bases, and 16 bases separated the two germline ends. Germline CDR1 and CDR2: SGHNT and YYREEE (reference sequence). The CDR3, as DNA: TGTGCCAGCAGCCCCCGAGCAGCCCTAGACTATGGCTACACCTTC. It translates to CASSPRAALDYGYTF.

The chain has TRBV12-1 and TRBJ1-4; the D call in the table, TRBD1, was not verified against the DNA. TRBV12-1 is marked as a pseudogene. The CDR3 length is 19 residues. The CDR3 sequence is CASSAPRDTLTGANEKLFF. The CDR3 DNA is TGTGCCAGCAGCGCGCCCCGGGACACACTGACAGGGGCTAATGAAAAACTGTTTTTT.

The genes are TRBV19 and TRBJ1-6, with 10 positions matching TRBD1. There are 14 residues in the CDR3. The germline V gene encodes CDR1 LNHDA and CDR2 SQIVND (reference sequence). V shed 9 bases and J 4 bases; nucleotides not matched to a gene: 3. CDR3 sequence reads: CASTDRGYNSPLHF. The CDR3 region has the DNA TGTGCCAGCACGGACAGGGGGTATAATTCACCCCTCCACTTT.

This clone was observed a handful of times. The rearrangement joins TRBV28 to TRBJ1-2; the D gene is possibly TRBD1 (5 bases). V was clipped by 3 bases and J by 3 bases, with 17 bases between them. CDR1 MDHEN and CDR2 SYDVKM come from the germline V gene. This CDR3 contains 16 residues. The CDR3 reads CASSFEGWEGHYGYTF. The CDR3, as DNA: TGTGCCAGCAGTTTTGAGGGATGGGAGGGGCACTATGGCTACACCTTC.

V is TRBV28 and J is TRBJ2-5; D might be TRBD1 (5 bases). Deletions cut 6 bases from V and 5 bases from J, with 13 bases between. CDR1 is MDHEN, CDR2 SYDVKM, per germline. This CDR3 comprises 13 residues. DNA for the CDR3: TGTGCCAGCAGCTCCCTCAGGGTGGAGACCCAGTACTTC. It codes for CASSSLRVETQYF.

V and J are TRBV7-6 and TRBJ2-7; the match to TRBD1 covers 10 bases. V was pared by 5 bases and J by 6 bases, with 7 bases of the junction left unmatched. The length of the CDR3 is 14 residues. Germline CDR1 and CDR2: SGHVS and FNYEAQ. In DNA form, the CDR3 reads TGTGCCAGCAGCCCCCGGGACAGGGGAGGCGAGCAGTACTTC. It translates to CASSPRDRGGEQYF.

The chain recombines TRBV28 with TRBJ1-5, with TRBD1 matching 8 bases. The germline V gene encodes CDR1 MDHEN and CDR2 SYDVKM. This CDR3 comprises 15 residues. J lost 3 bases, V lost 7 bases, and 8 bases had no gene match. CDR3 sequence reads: CASTRQGPSNQPQHF. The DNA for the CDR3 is TGTGCCAGCACCCGACAGGGGCCATCCAATCAGCCCCAGCATTTT.

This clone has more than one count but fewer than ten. For the CDR3, the DNA is TGTGCCAGCAGCAAGACTAGCCTCCACGAGCAGTACTTC. Its translation: CASSKTSLHEQYF. The rearrangement uses TRBV13 and TRBJ2-7, with TRBD2 matching 7 bases. CDR1 and CDR2 from the germline V gene are PRHDT and FYEKMQ (reference sequence). The CDR3 extends over 13 amino acids. V lost 5 bases, J lost 5 bases, and 6 bases stayed unmatched.

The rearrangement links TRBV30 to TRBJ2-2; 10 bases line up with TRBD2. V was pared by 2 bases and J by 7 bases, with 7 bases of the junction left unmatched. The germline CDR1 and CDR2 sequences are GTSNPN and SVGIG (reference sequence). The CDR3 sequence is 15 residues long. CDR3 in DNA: TGTGCCTGGAGTCCAGCGGGAGGGCCTGTCGGGGAGCTGTTTTTT. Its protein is CAWSPAGGPVGELFF. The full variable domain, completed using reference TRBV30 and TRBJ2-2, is SQTIHQWPATLVQPVGSPLSLECTVEGTSNPNLYWYRQAAGRGLQLLFYSVGIGQISSEVPQNLSASRPQDRQFILSSKKLLLSDSGFYLCAWSPAGGPVGELFFGEGSRLTVL.

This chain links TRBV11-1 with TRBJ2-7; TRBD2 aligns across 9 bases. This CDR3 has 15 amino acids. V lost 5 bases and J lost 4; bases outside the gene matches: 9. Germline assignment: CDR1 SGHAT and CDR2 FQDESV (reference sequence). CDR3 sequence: CASSPGVAGVYEQYF. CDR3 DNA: TGTGCCAGCAGCCCCGGGGTAGCGGGAGTATACGAGCAGTACTTC.

The CDR3: CASSSELYEQYF. DNA for the CDR3: TGTGCCAGCAGTTCGGAGCTCTACGAGCAGTACTTC. This chain connects TRBV6-2 or TRBV6-3 to TRBJ2-7, with D uncertain. The ends were cut back, 4 bases at V and 3 bases at J, with 7 bases in the middle. The CDR3 contains 12 residues. Germline V CDR1 and CDR2: MNHEY, SVGEGT.

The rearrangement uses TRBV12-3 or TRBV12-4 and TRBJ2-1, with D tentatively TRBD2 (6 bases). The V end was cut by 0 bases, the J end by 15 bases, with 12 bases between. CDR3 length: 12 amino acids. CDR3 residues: CASSLAGGGLFF. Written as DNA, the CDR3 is TGTGCCAGCAGTTTAGCGGGGGGTGGGCTGTTCTTC.

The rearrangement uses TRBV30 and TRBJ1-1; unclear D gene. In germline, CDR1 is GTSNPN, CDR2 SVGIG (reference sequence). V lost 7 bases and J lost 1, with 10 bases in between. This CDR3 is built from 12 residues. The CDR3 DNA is TGTGCCTTAAAGCCGCAGAACACTGAAGCTTTCTTT. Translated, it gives CALKPQNTEAFF.

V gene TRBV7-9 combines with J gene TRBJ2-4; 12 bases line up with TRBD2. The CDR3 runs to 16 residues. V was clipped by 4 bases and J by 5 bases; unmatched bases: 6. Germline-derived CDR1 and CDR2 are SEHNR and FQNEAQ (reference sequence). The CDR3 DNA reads TGTGCCAGCAGCTCCCTAGCGGGAGGGGGGCAAAACATTCAGTACTTC. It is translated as CASSSLAGGGQNIQYF. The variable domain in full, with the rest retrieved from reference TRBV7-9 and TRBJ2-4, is DTGVSQNPRHKITKRGQNVTFRCDPISEHNRLYWYRQTLGQGPEFLTYFQNEAQLEKSRLLSDRFSAERPKGSFSTLEIQRTEQGDSAMYLCASSSLAGGGQNIQYFGAGTRLSVL.

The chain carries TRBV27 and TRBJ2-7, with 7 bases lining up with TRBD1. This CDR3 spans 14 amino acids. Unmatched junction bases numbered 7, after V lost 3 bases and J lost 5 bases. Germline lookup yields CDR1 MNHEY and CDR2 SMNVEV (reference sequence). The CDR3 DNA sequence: TGTGCCAGCAGTTTCGACAGGGAAGGGAACGAGCAGTACTTC. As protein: CASSFDREGNEQYF.

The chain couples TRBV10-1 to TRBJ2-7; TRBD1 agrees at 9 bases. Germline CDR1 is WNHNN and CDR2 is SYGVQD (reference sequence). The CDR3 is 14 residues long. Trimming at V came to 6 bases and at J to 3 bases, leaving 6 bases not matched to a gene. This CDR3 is CASRGQGFLYEQYF. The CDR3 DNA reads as TGCGCCAGCAGAGGACAGGGGTTCCTCTACGAGCAGTACTTC.

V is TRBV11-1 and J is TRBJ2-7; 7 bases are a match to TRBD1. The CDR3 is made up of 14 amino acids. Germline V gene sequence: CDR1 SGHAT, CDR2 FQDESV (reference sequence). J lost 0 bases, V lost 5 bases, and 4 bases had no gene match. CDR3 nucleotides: TGTGCCAGCAGCCAGGACAGGAACTCCTACGAGCAGTACTTC. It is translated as CASSQDRNSYEQYF.

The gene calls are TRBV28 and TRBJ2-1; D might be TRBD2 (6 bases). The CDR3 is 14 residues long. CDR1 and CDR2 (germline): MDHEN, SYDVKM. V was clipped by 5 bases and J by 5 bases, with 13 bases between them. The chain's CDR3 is CASSLVSGDNEQFF. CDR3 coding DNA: TGTGCCAGCAGTCTCGTTTCGGGGGACAATGAGCAGTTCTTC. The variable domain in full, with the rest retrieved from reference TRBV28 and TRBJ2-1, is DVKVTQSSRYLVKRTGEKVFLECVQDMDHENMFWYRQDPGLGLRLIYFSYDVKMKEKGDIPEGYSVSREKKERFSLILESASTNQTSMYLCASSLVSGDNEQFFGPGTRLTVL.

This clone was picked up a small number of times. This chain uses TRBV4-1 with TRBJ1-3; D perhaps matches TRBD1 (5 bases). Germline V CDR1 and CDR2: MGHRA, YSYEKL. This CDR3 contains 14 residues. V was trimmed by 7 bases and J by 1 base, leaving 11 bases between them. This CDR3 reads CASTPGISGNTIYF. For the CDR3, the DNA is TGCGCCAGCACGCCAGGGATATCTGGAAACACCATATATTTT.

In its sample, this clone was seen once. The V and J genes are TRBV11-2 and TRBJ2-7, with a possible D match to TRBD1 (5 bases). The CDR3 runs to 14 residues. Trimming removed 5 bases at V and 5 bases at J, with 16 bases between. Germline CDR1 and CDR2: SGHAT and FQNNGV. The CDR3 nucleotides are TGTGCCAGCAGCCCCGTAAGGGGCAGGGACGAGCAGTACTTC. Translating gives CASSPVRGRDEQYF.

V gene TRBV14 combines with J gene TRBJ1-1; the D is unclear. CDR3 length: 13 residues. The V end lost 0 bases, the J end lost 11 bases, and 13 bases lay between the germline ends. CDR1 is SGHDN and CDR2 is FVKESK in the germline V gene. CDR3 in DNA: TGTGCCAGCAGCCAAGATGTTGGGAGGCATGCTTTCTTT. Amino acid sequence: CASSQDVGRHAFF.

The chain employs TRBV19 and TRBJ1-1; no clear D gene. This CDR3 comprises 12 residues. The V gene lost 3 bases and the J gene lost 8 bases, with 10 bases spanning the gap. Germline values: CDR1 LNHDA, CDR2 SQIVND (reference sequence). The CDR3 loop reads CASSIRGGEAFF. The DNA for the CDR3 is TGTGCCAGTAGTATCCGGGGAGGGGAAGCTTTCTTT.